The text below deals with one TCR beta chain. These data are taken from a study of T cell responses to AZD1222 COVID-19 vaccine. The CDR3 contains 14 residues. Germline lookup yields CDR1 SNHLY and CDR2 FYNNEI. Trimming pared 3 bases from V and 3 bases from J, leaving 11 bases between. Profiling relied on immunoSEQ multiplex PCR, and the TCRdb table lists in-frame clones only, not all of them. Among 77,000 or so clones, approximately 90% were seen once, and the ten largest hold more than 25%. The chain uses TRBV2 and TRBJ1-2; weak D call: TRBD1 (5 bases). The specimen was peripheral blood, collected 28 days after the second AZD1222 dose. This clonotype was obtained from an adult who received the AZD1222 COVID-19 vaccine. The CDR3 spells CASSEEGLDYGYTF. The CDR3 nucleotides read TGTGCCAGCAGTGAGGAGGGGTTGGACTATGGCTACACCTTC.